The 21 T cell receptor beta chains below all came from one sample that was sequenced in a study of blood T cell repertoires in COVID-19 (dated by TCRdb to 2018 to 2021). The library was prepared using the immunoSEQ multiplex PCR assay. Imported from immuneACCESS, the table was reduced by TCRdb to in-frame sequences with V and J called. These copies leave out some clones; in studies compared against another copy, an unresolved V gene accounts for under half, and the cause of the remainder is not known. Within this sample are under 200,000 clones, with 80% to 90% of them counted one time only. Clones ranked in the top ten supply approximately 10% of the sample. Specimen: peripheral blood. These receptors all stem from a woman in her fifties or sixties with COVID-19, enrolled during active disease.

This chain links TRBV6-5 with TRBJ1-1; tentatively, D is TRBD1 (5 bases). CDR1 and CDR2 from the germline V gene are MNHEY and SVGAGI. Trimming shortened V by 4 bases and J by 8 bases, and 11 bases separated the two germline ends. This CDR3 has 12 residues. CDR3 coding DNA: TGTGCCAGCAGTTGGCCGTGGGGCGAAGCTTTCTTT. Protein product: CASSWPWGEAFF.

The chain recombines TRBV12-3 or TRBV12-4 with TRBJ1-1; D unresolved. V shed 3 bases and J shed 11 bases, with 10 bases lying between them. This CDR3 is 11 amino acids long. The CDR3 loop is CASSLTMRAFF. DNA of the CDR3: TGTGCCAGCAGTTTGACTATGCGGGCTTTCTTT.

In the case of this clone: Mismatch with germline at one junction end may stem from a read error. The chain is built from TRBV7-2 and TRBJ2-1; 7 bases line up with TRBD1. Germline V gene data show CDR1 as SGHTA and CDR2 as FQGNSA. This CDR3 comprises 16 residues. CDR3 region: CASSSRGLGGYDEQFF. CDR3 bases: TGTGCCAGCAGTTCCCGAGGGCTAGGGGGCTACGATGAGCAGTTCTTC.

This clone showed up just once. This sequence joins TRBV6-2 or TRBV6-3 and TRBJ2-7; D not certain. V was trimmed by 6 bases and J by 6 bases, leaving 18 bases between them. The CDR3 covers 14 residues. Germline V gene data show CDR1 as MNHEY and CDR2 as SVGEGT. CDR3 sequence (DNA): TGTGCCAGCAGCCACTGGAGTATCGGAAGCGAGCAGTACTTC. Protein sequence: CASSHWSIGSEQYF.

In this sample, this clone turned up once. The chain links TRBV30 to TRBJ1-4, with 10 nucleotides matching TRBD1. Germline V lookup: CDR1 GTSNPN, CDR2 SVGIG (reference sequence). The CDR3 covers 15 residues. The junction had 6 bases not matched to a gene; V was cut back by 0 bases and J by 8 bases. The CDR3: CAWSVHGTGVEKLFF. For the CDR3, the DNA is TGTGCCTGGAGTGTTCACGGGACAGGGGTCGAAAAACTGTTTTTT.

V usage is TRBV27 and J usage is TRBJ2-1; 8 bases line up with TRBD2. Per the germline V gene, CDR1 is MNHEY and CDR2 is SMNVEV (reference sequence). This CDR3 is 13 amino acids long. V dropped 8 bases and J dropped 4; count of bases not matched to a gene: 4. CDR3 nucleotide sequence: TGTGCCAGCGGATTAGCGGGGTACAATGAGCAGTTCTTC. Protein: CASGLAGYNEQFF.

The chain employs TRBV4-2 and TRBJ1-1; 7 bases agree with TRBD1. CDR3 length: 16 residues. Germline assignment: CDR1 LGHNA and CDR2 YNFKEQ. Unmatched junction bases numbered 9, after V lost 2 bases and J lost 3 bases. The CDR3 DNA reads TGTGCCAGCAGCCAAAATGGGGCAGGGGGACACACTGAAGCTTTCTTT. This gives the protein CASSQNGAGGHTEAFF.

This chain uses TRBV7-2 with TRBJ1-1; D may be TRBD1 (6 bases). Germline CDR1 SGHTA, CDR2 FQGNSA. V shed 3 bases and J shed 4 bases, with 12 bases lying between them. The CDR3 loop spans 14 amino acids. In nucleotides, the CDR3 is TGTGCCAGCAGCTTTGGGGGCGGCGGCACTGAAGCTTTCTTT. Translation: CASSFGGGGTEAFF.

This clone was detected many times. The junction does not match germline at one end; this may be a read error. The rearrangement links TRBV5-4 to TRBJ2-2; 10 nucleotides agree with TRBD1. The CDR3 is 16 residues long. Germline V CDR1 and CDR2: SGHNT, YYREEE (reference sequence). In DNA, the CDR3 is TGTGCCAGCAGCCGGGACAGGGGAGCGAAAACCGGGGAGCTGTTTTTT. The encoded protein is CASSRDRGAKTGELFF.

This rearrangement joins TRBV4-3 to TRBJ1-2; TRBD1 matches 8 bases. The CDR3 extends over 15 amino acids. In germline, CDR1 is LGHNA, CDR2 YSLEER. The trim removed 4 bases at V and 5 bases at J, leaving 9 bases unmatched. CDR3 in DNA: TGCGCCAGCAGCCTCGGACAGGGTGGCGCGTATGGCTACACCTTC. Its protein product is CASSLGQGGAYGYTF.

The CDR3 is CATSKPGDGRNPYEQYF. The CDR3 DNA reads as TGTGCCACCAGCAAACCCGGGGACGGGAGGAACCCCTACGAGCAGTACTTC. This chain links TRBV15 with TRBJ2-7; 7 positions match TRBD2. Germline assignment: CDR1 LNHNV and CDR2 YYDKDF (reference sequence). J gave up 2 bases and V 4 bases, and 14 bases lay outside the gene matches. CDR3 length: 17 residues.

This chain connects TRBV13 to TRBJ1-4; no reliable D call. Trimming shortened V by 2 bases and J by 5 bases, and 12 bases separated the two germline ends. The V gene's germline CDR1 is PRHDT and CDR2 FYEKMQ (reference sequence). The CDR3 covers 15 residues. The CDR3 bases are TGTGCCAGCAGCTTAAAGCGGCAGCTAAATGAAAAACTGTTTTTT. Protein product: CASSLKRQLNEKLFF. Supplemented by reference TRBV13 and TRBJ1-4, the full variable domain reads AAGVIQSPRHLIKEKRETATLKCYPIPRHDTVYWYQQGPGQDPQFLISFYEKMQSDKGSIPDRFSAQQFSDYHSELNMSSLELGDSALYFCASSLKRQLNEKLFFGSGTQLSVL.

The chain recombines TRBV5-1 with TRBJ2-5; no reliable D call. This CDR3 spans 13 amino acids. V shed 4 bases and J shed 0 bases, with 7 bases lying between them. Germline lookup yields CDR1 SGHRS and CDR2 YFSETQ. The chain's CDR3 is CASSLPDQETQYF. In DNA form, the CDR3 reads TGCGCCAGCAGCCTACCCGACCAAGAGACCCAGTACTTC.

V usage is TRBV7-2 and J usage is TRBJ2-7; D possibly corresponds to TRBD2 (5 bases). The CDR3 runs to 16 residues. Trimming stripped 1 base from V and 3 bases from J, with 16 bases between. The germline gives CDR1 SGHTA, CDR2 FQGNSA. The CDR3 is CASSLEAPGLGYEQYF. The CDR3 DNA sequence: TGTGCCAGCAGCTTAGAGGCCCCCGGACTGGGCTACGAGCAGTACTTC.

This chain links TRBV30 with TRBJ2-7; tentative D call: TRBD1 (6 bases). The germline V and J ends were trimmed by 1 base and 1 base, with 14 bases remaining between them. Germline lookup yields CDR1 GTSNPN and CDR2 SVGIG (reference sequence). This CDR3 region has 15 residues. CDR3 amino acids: CAWSGGRGWSYEQYF. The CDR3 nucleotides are TGTGCCTGGAGTGGGGGCAGGGGCTGGTCCTACGAGCAGTACTTC.

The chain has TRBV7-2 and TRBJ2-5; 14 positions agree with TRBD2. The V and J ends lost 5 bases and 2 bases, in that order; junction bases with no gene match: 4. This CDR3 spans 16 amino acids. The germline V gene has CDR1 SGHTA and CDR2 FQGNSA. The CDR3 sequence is CASSRGLAGVQETQYF. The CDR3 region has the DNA TGTGCCAGCAGCCGGGGACTAGCGGGAGTACAAGAGACCCAGTACTTC.

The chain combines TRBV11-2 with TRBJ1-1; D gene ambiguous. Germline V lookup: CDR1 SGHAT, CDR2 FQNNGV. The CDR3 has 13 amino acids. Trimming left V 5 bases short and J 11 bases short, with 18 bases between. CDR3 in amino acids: CASSTGEVVWAFF. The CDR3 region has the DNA TGTGCCAGCAGCACCGGGGAAGTCGTTTGGGCTTTCTTT.

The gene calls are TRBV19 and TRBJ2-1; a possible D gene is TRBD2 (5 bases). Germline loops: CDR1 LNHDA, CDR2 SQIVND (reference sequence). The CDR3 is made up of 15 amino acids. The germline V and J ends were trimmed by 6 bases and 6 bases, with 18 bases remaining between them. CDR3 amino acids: CASSPNQLGANEQFF. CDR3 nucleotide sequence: TGTGCCAGTAGCCCTAACCAACTAGGAGCCAATGAGCAGTTCTTC.

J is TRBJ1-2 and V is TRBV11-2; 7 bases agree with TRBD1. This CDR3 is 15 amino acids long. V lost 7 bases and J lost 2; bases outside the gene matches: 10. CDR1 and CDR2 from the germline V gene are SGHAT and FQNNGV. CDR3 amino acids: CASTNTGVQNYGYTF. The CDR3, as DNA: TGTGCCAGCACCAACACAGGGGTACAGAACTATGGCTACACCTTC.

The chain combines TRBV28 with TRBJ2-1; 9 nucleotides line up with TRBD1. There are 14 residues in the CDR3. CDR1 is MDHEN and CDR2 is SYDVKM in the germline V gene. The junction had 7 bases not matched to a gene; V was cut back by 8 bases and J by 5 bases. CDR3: CASLRDRANNEQFF. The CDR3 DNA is TGTGCCAGCCTACGGGACAGGGCCAACAATGAGCAGTTCTTC. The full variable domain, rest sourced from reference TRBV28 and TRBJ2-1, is DVKVTQSSRYLVKRTGEKVFLECVQDMDHENMFWYRQDPGLGLRLIYFSYDVKMKEKGDIPEGYSVSREKKERFSLILESASTNQTSMYLCASLRDRANNEQFFGPGTRLTVL.

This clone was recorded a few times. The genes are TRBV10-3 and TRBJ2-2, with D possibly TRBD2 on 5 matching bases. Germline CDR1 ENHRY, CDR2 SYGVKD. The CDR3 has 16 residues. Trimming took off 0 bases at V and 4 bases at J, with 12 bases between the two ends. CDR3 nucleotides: TGTGCCATCAGTGAGTCCAGGCAGGCGGGCACCGGGGAGCTGTTTTTT. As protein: CAISESRQAGTGELFF.